The subject of this entry is one T cell receptor beta chain. The target antigen is unknown. From the 5' RACE reads, TCRdb called clonotypes with MiXCR, one entry per CDR3 protein. The sample holds more than 400,000 distinct CDR3 sequences, over 12% seen once. The CDR3 length is 16 residues. V gave up 8 bases and J gave up 5 bases; unmatched junction bases: 11. Germline CDR1 MNHNS, CDR2 SASEGT. The data were taken from a study of identical twins. Overall study findings and caveats: Twin sharing of out-of-frame TCR alpha was underestimated by models in monozygotic pairs.

This same sample was also taken into another study, of yellow fever vaccine responses in identical twins.

The receptor comes from a woman aged 18-29 years in good health. J is TRBJ2-5 and V is TRBV6-1, with 13 bases matching TRBD2. Sequencing was done on a sample of CD4+ T cells sorted from blood. Here the CDR3 reads CASPILAGGPGETQYF. The CDR3 DNA reads as TGTGCCAGCCCTATACTAGCGGGAGGGCCGGGGGAGACCCAGTACTTC.